The present T cell receptor (beta chain) was sequenced within a study of blood T cell repertoires in COVID-19. About the research overall: The United States, Italy and Spain were the sources of the acute and convalescent COVID-19 samples. The analysed material was cDNA or gDNA that came from T cells, B-cell-depleted T cells, or PBMCs.

In the study's own analysis: It was from reference gene primer amplification that nucleated cell counts were estimated. Sequencing used immunoSEQ multiplex PCR; TCRdb keeps in-frame clones, though not all of them. That table is the source of V, J and clone size, and D and trimming were worked out from the DNA. The sample includes about 75,000 clones, 88% of them seen just once. V gave up 1 base and J gave up 6 bases; unmatched junction bases: 4. The CDR3 spans 15 residues. CDR1 is SGHTA, CDR2 FQGNSA, per germline. This sequence joins TRBV7-2 and TRBJ2-1; 9 bases are shared with TRBD1. The sequence came from a human donor in a cohort sampled during active COVID-19. Sequencing was done on a sample of peripheral blood. The CDR3 sequence is CASSLDRGHFNEQFF. The CDR3 DNA reads as TGTGCCAGCAGCTTAGACAGGGGGCATTTCAATGAGCAGTTCTTC. Filled out from reference TRBV7-2 and TRBJ2-1, the complete variable domain reads GAGVSQSPSNKVTEKGKDVELRCDPISGHTALYWYRQSLGQGLEFLIYFQGNSAPDKSGLPSDRFSAERTGGSVSTLTIQRTQQEDSAVYLCASSLDRGHFNEQFFGPGTRLTVL.